A single T cell receptor (beta chain) is shown here with its context. This sample was taken from a study of control samples from healthy donors and cancer patients. Data came from immunoSEQ multiplex PCR; TCRdb stores just in-frame clones and leaves some out. The top ten clones hold about 0.93% of a sample with approximately 60,000 clones, 75% to 95% of them seen once. V lost 1 base and J 5 bases, leaving 11 bases between the germline ends. The CDR3 has 15 amino acids. Germline CDR1 is MGHDK and CDR2 is SYGVNS. The material sequenced was PBMCs. The rearrangement joins TRBV25-1 to TRBJ1-4; no reliable D call. The receptor's source is a man under 40 with colorectal cancer. CDR3 DNA sequence: TGTGCCAGCAGTGAATTTTTTGACGGGAATGAAAAACTGTTTTTT. Translating it yields CASSEFFDGNEKLFF.